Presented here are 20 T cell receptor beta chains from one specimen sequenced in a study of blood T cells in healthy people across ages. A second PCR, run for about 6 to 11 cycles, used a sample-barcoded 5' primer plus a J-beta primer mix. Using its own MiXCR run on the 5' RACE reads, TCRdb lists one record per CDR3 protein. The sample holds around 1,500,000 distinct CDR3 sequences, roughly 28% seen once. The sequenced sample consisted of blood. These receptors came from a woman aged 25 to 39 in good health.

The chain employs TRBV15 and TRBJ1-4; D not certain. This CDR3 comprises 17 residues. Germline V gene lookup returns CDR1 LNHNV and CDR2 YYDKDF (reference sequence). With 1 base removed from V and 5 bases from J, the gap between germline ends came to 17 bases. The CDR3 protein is CATSRGLEGWRNEKLFF. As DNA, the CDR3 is TGTGCCACCAGCAGAGGGTTAGAAGGGTGGAGGAATGAAAAACTGTTTTTT. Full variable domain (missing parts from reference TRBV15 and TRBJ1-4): DAMVIQNPRYQVTQFGKPVTLSCSQTLNHNVMYWYQQKSSQAPKLLFHYYDKDFNNEADTPDNFQSRRPNTSFCFLDIRSPGLGDTAMYLCATSRGLEGWRNEKLFFGSGTQLSVL.

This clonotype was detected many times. Here the CDR3 DNA reads TGTGCCAGCAGCCCATCTAGCGGGAGGGCCCTAGAGAGCTCCTACAATGAGCAGTTCTTC. This encodes CASSPSSGRALESSYNEQFF. The chain joins TRBV11-2 to TRBJ2-1; 12 bases map to TRBD2. This CDR3 spans 20 amino acids. CDR1 and CDR2 from the germline V gene are SGHAT and FQNNGV. V was clipped by 5 bases and J by 0 bases; unmatched bases: 14.

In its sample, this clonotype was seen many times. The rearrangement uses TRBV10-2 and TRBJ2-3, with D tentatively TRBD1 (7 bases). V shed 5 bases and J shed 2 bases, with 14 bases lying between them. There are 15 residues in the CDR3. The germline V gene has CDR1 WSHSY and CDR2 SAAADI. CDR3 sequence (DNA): TGCGCCAGCAGTCCGGGCAGGGGGGACACAGATACGCAGTATTTT. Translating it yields CASSPGRGDTDTQYF.

The CDR3 sequence is CAWTSAGAIAHQPQHF. CDR3 coding DNA: TGTGCCTGGACCTCTGCGGGGGCCATAGCGCATCAGCCCCAGCATTTT. The chain employs TRBV30 and TRBJ1-5, with a possible D match to TRBD1 (6 bases). V lost 4 bases to trimming and J lost 5 bases, with 21 bases between them. CDR3 length equals 16 residues. Per the germline V gene, CDR1 is GTSNPN and CDR2 is SVGIG (reference sequence).

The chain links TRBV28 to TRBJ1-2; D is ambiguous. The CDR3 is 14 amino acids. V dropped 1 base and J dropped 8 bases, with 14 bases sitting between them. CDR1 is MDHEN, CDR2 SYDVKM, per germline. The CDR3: CASSLSREVLGYTF. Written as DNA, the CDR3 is TGTGCCAGCAGTTTATCAAGGGAGGTCCTAGGCTACACCTTC.

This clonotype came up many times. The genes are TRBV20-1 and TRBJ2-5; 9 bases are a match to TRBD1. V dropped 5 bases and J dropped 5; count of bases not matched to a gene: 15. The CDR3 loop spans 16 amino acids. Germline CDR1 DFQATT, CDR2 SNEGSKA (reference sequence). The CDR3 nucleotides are TGCAGTGCTCGACAGGGGGGAGCGGAGGGTTGGGAGACCCAGTACTTC. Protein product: CSARQGGAEGWETQYF.

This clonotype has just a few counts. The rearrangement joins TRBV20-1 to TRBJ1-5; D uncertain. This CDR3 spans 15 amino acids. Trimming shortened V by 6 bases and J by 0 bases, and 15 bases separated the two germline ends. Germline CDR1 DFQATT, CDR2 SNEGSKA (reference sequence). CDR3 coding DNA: TGCAGTGCAGGGTCTAGCGGAGATAGCAATCAGCCCCAGCATTTT. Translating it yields CSAGSSGDSNQPQHF.

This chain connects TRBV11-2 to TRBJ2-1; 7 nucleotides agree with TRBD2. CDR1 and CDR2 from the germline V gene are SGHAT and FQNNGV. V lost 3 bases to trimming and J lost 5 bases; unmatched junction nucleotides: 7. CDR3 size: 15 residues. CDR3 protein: CASSFAGGINNEQFF. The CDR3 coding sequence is TGTGCCAGCAGCTTCGCCGGGGGGATCAACAATGAGCAGTTCTTC.

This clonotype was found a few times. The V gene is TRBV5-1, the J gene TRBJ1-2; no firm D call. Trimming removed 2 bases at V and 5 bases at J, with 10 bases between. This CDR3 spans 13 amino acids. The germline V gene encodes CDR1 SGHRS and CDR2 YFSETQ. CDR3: CASSFNSEYGYTF. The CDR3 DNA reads TGCGCCAGCAGCTTCAACTCCGAGTATGGCTACACCTTC.

Here the CDR3 DNA reads TGTGCCAGCAGCTTAGGTGGGAGGGCCTTTTCGGGGCAGTACTTC. Its protein product is CASSLGGRAFSGQYF. V and J are TRBV7-9 and TRBJ2-7, with 7 nucleotides matching TRBD2. Germline CDR1 and CDR2: SEHNR and FQNEAQ (reference sequence). This CDR3 has 15 residues. Trimming took 1 base from V and 9 from J; bases not matched to a gene: 12.

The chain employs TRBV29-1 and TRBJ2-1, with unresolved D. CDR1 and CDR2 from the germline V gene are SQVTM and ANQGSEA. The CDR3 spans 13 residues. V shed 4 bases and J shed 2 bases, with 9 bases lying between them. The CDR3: CSVGPNPYNEQFF. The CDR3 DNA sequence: TGCAGCGTTGGGCCCAATCCCTACAATGAGCAGTTCTTC.

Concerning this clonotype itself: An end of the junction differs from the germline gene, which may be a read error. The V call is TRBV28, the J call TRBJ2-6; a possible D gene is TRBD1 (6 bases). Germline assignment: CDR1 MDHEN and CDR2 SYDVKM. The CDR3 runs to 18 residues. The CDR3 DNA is TGTGCCAGCAGTTCTCCCCCGGGCCCAGGGGAAGGGGCCAGCGTCCTGACTTTC. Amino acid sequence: CASSSPPGPGEGASVLTF.

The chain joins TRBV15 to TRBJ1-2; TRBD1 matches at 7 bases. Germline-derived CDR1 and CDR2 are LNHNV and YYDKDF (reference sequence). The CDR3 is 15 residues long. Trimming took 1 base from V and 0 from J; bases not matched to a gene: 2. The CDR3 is CATSRGQGANYGYTF. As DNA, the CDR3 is TGTGCCACCAGCAGAGGACAGGGAGCTAACTATGGCTACACCTTC.

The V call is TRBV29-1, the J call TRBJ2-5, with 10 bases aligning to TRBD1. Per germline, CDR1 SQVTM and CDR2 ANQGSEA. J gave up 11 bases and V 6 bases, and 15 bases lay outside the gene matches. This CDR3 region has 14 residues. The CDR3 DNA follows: TGCAGCGTCGACAGGGGGCGTTTCCGTAATGAGCAGTACTTC. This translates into CSVDRGRFRNEQYF.

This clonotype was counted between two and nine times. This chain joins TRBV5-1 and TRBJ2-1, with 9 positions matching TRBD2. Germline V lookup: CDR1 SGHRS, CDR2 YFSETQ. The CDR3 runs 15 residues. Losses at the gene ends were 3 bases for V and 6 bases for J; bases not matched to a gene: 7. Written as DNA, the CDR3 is TGCGCCAGCAGCTACCTAGCGGGGTGGCTCAATGAGCAGTTCTTC. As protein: CASSYLAGWLNEQFF.

CDR3 amino acids: CASSLANRWTSGNEQFF. The CDR3 DNA follows: TGTGCCAGCAGCTTAGCGAATCGCTGGACTAGCGGCAATGAGCAGTTCTTC. The rearrangement joins TRBV7-9 to TRBJ2-1; 10 nucleotides align to TRBD2. Germline V CDR1 and CDR2: SEHNR, FQNEAQ (reference sequence). V lost 0 bases to trimming and J lost 6 bases; unmatched junction nucleotides: 8. The CDR3 consists of 17 residues.

The CDR3 DNA is TGTGCTAGTGGTTTCGAGAACACTGAAGCTTTCTTT. This gives the protein CASGFENTEAFF. This chain joins TRBV12-5 and TRBJ1-1; no clear D. Germline CDR1 is LGHNT and CDR2 is FRNRAP. The V and J ends lost 3 bases and 1 base respectively, with 3 bases between them. The CDR3 runs to 12 residues.

Here the CDR3 DNA reads TGTGCCAGCAGACCCAATACAGGGAACCATGGCTACACCTTC. Its protein product is CASRPNTGNHGYTF. The V call is TRBV6-5, the J call TRBJ1-2, with TRBD1 as a possible D gene (6 bases). CDR3 size: 14 residues. Germline assignment: CDR1 MNHEY and CDR2 SVGAGI. The germline V and J ends were trimmed by 6 bases and 6 bases, with 17 bases remaining between them.

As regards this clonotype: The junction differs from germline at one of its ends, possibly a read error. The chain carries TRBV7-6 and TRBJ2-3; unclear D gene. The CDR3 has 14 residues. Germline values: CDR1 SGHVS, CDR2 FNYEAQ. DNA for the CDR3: TGTGCCGGCAGCTTAGCAGGCCCTCGGGATACGCAGTATTTT. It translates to CAGSLAGPRDTQYF.

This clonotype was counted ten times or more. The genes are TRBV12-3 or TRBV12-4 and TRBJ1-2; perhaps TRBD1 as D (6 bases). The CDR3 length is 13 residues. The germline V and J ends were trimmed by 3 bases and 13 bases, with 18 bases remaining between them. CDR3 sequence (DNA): TGTGCCAGCAGTTTCTCGGACCCGGGGGCTGGCACCTTC. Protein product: CASSFSDPGAGTF.